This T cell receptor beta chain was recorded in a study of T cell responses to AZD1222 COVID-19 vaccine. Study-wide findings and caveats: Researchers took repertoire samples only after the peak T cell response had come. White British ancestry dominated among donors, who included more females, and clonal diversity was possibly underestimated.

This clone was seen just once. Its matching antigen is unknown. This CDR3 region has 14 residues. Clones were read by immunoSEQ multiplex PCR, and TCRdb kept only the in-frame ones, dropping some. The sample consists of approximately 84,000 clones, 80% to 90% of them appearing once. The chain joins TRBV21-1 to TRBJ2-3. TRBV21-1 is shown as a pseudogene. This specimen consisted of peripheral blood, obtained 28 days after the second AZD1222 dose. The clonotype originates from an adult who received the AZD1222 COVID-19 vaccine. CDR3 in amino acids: CARLVRRSTDTQYF. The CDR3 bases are TGTGCCAGATTAGTTCGGCGCAGCACAGATACGCAGTATTTT.